This T cell receptor (beta chain) appears in the sequencing data of a study of T cells in Graves' hyperthyroidism and ophthalmopathy (dated by TCRdb to the late 2010s). Study-level background: Peripheral blood was sampled at the time of initial diagnosis, prior to any treatment. A discovery cohort of about 96 patients, 43 with Graves' ophthalmopathy and 55 to 65 with stable Graves' hyperthyroidism, was used to find distinguishing TCR V-J signatures. Prospective prediction of ophthalmopathy was tested in an independent validation cohort of some 19 hyperthyroidism patients and some 17 patients who later progressed to ophthalmopathy. The 90 to 100 discovery patients were randomly divided into training and test sets at a 7:3 ratio. In roughly six Graves' hyperthyroidism patients, the study also compared T-cell repertoires from thyroid tissue with T-cell repertoires from blood. Following sampling, methimazole starting at 30 mg daily was given to hyperthyroidism patients, and high-dose intravenous methylprednisolone was given to ophthalmopathy patients. According to the paper, TCR Vbeta CDR3 sequencing was carried out on 135 peripheral blood samples, which came from more than 40 ophthalmopathy, fewer than 80 hyperthyroidism and about 17 progressor patients.

In the ophthalmopathy patients, disease was moderately to severely active, with a Clinical Activity Score of 3 or more, a NOSPECS grade of 4 or more, and a duration of less than 3 months. Any patient with an uncontrolled infection, another autoimmune disease, pregnancy or lactation was excluded. Diagnoses were established on the basis of clinical symptoms, serum thyroxine and TRAb, thyroid ultrasound, and orbital computed tomography. PBMCs were isolated from about 10 ml of fresh peripheral blood by Ficoll-Paque density gradient centrifugation. Total RNA was extracted using Trizol reagent, and RNA quality was assessed on an Agilent 2100 Bioanalyzer. In its sample, this clonotype was seen many times. Its antigen is still unknown. No base quality information exists; no much larger clone differs at one position. From the cysteine up to the phenylalanine, the CDR3 has a length of 17 residues. The entry retains the CDR3 DNA only, 51 bases that are in frame from base 1. V gives up 0 bases and J gives up 2 bases, and the segment between their germline ends measures 15 bases. The germline V gene supplies CDR1 SGDLS and CDR2 YYNGEE.

TCR beta CDR3 regions were amplified from RNA transcripts. For the first round of RT-PCR on the TCR CDR3, the HTBI primer set was used together with the Qiagen OneStep RT-PCR kit. Libraries were constructed in a second round of multiplex PCR, after which size selection and purification were performed. Sequencing of the libraries was done on an Illumina HiSeq2000 using paired-end 100 bp reads. On the study's bioinformatics: SOAPnuke was used to process the raw data, removing reads that contained adapters or uncalled bases, had a mean Phred below 15, or lacked an exact match to the constant primer or identifier. High-quality paired reads were merged with COPE v1.2.5, and unique nucleotide sequences were defined as clonotypes. Clonotypes were aligned to IMGT TRBV, TRBD and TRBJ reference segments using MiTCR v1.1. The analysis included only V-J combinations with a frequency above 0.0001, which together covered around 99% of the repertoires. A TCS score was defined as the ratio between F50 (clonal expansion) and ExV (chaos), using BLOSUM62-based TCRdist between CDR3 peptides within each V-J. Welch's t-statistics and random forest reduced around 520 V-J features to roughly 13, which were used in a naive Bayes classifier (R e1071). TCRdb reprocessed the public reads (quality trimming at Q25 with fastp, clone calling with MiXCR) and kept in-frame beta chains. Every entry covers one CDR3 protein and lists the most common genes and DNA from its rows. These V and J calls derive from TCRdb rather than the authors' analysis. This sample lists around 540,000 distinct CDR3 sequences; around 15% were detected once. The ten largest clones add up to approximately 30% of the sample.

Study-wide conclusions, independent of this receptor: In cross-validation, a model built on a 13 V-J signature told ophthalmopathy apart from stable hyperthyroidism with 87.88% sensitivity and roughly 81% specificity, and in testing the same model reached 80%/75%. Most expanded thyroid clonotypes (frequency above 0.001) were also found in blood, which suggests that blood repertoires may mirror thyroid immune responses. During validation, the model predicted progression to ophthalmopathy a median of around 6 months ahead of onset, with just under 71% sensitivity and 72.22% specificity. Sample size was not statistically predetermined, and investigators were not blinded to group allocation.

The receptor comes from a woman aged 25 to 39 with Graves' ophthalmopathy. The source material was blood. The chain is assembled from TRBV9 and TRBJ1-3; the D gene is possibly TRBD1, with 5 bases matching. The CDR3 loop reads CASSVDPSRQTGNTIYF. The DNA sequence reads TGTGCCAGCAGCGTAGACCCTTCCCGACAGACTGGAAACACCATATATTTT.